A single sample gave rise to the 4 T cell receptor beta chains below, sequenced in a study of blood T cell repertoires in COVID-19. The method was immunoSEQ multiplex PCR; TCRdb's version includes in-frame clones alone and lacks a portion of them. The data hold fewer than 150,000 clones, with 84% observed a single time. Sequenced sample: peripheral blood. The receptors originated from a human donor in a cohort sampled during active COVID-19.

This chain uses TRBV5-6 with TRBJ1-2; 8 nucleotides align to TRBD1. In germline, CDR1 is SGHDT, CDR2 YYEEEE. The CDR3 sequence is 15 residues long. V trimming: 4 bases; J trimming: 9 bases; junction bases outside the gene matches: 14. The CDR3: CASSPDRVGLWSYTF. The CDR3 DNA reads as TGTGCCAGCAGCCCGGACAGGGTAGGATTGTGGAGCTACACCTTC.

This clone has just one count. The J gene is TRBJ2-5, the V gene TRBV4-1; TRBD2 matches 14 bases. The CDR3 contains 17 residues. The germline V gene encodes CDR1 MGHRA and CDR2 YSYEKL. The junction had 5 bases not matched to a gene; V was cut back by 3 bases and J by 2 bases. The DNA for the CDR3 is TGCGCCAGCAGCCACCCGGGACTAGCGGGGGTTCAAGAGACCCAGTACTTC. It specifies CASSHPGLAGVQETQYF.

This chain joins TRBV6-5 and TRBJ1-1; TRBD1 agrees at 8 bases. Germline V gene data show CDR1 as MNHEY and CDR2 as SVGAGI. J gave up 3 bases and V 7 bases, and 7 bases lay outside the gene matches. The CDR3 has 14 amino acids. The CDR3 DNA sequence: TGTGCCAGCATGGTGGACAGGGTTGACACTGAAGCTTTCTTT. This codes for CASMVDRVDTEAFF.

This clone appeared a few times. V gene TRBV4-1 combines with J gene TRBJ2-1; 11 bases map to TRBD2. J lost 13 bases, V lost 1 base, and 6 bases had no gene match. Germline CDR1 is MGHRA and CDR2 is YSYEKL. The CDR3 loop spans 14 amino acids. The CDR3 nucleotides are TGCGCCAGCAGCCAAGTACTAGCGGGGGATATCCAGTTCTTC. Translating it yields CASSQVLAGDIQFF.